One and the same sample provided the 28 T cell receptor beta chains below, sequenced in a study of a mutant IDH1 vaccine in newly diagnosed glioma. Produced via immunoSEQ multiplex PCR; TCRdb's table is partial and in-frame only. Of fewer than 65,000 clones listed, around 81% are singletons. Time point in this sample: week 5, during vaccination. Vaccination used 300 ug of mutant IDH1 20-mer peptide per dose, with topical imiquimod. The antigens for these receptors are not known. The sample in question was PBMCs, obtained from a glioma patient whose treatment included an IDH1 peptide vaccine. All receptors derive from a man younger than 40 with glioma.

Of note for this clone: An end of the junction does not agree with germline; a read error may underlie this. The V and J genes are TRBV11-1 and TRBJ1-6, with D uncertain. The CDR3 runs to 16 residues. CDR1 is SGHAT, CDR2 FQDESV, per germline (reference sequence). CDR3 sequence reads: CASSLAPRSYNPPLHF. For the CDR3, the DNA is TGTGCCAGCAGCTTAGCCCCGAGGTCCTATAATCCACCCCTCCACTTT.

V is TRBV5-1 and J is TRBJ1-1; D not resolved. The germline V and J ends were trimmed by 4 bases and 1 base, with 8 bases remaining between them. CDR1 and CDR2 (germline): SGHRS, YFSETQ. This CDR3 region has 13 residues. The CDR3 loop reads CASSRQSNTEAFF. The CDR3 bases are TGCGCCAGCAGCCGCCAGTCGAACACTGAAGCTTTCTTT.

This chain uses TRBV7-9 with TRBJ1-1; TRBD1 aligns across 8 bases. Germline assignment: CDR1 SEHNR and CDR2 FQNEAQ (reference sequence). This CDR3 contains 17 residues. The V and J ends lost 7 bases and 5 bases, in that order; junction bases with no gene match: 18. The CDR3 sequence is CASTPARAGGVWTEAFF. CDR3 sequence (DNA): TGTGCCAGCACCCCAGCTAGGGCAGGGGGCGTGTGGACTGAAGCTTTCTTT. Looking up the rest from reference TRBV7-9 and TRBJ1-1 gives the full variable domain: DTGVSQNPRHKITKRGQNVTFRCDPISEHNRLYWYRQTLGQGPEFLTYFQNEAQLEKSRLLSDRFSAERPKGSFSTLEIQRTEQGDSAMYLCASTPARAGGVWTEAFFGQGTRLTVV.

V usage is TRBV7-9 and J usage is TRBJ2-7, with a tentative D call TRBD2 (5 bases). Trimming cost V 3 bases and J 2 bases, with 8 bases left between them. This CDR3 region has 13 residues. Germline V gives CDR1 SEHNR, CDR2 FQNEAQ (reference sequence). CDR3 loop: CASSFRETYEQYF. In DNA form, the CDR3 reads TGTGCCAGCAGCTTTAGGGAGACCTACGAGCAGTACTTC.

The rearrangement joins TRBV4-2 to TRBJ2-5, with 9 bases fitting TRBD1. With 4 bases clipped from V and 0 bases from J, the junction kept 3 bases outside the gene matches. Looked up from germline, CDR1 is LGHNA and CDR2 is YNFKEQ. The CDR3 consists of 15 residues. The CDR3 is CASSPGDRDQETQYF. The CDR3 region has the DNA TGTGCCAGCAGCCCTGGGGACAGGGACCAAGAGACCCAGTACTTC.

This chain uses TRBV7-9 with TRBJ2-2; perhaps D is TRBD1 or TRBD2 (5 bases each). The germline V gene has CDR1 SEHNR and CDR2 FQNEAQ (reference sequence). This CDR3 region has 18 residues. V lost 6 bases and J lost 0, with 20 bases in between. DNA of the CDR3: TGTGCCAGCAGGTACGGGTCGAGGGGACCCACGAACACCGGGGAGCTGTTTTTT. It is translated as CASRYGSRGPTNTGELFF.

The genes are TRBV5-1 and TRBJ2-1; D is unresolved. With 0 bases removed from V and 7 bases from J, the gap between germline ends came to 5 bases. Germline loops: CDR1 SGHRS, CDR2 YFSETQ. The CDR3 is 12 amino acids. The CDR3, as DNA: TGCGCCAGCAGCTTGGCCTGGAATGAGCAGTTCTTC. Translating it yields CASSLAWNEQFF.

V is TRBV5-1 and J is TRBJ2-5; 7 positions agree with TRBD1. Near its end, the DNA agrees better with TRBJ2-7, so the J call may be wrong. This CDR3 comprises 14 residues. CDR1 and CDR2 from the germline V gene are SGHRS and YFSETQ. As DNA, the CDR3 is TGCGCCAGCAGCTACCGACAGGGCCCATACGAGCAGTACTTC. This codes for CASSYRQGPYEQYF.

In its sample, this clone was seen once. The V and J genes are TRBV29-1 and TRBJ2-7; TRBD2 matches 12 bases. The CDR3 totals 15 residues. Germline CDR1 and CDR2: SQVTM and ANQGSEA. Unmatched junction bases numbered 6, after V lost 0 bases and J lost 6 bases. The CDR3 nucleotides read TGCAGCGTTGAAGATCTAGCGGGGGGGCCATTCGAGCAGTACTTC. Translation gives CSVEDLAGGPFEQYF.

The chain joins TRBV5-5 to TRBJ1-5; D is unclear. The CDR3 is 15 residues long. Germline V gene sequence: CDR1 SGHKS, CDR2 YYEKEE (reference sequence). V was pared by 4 bases and J by 8 bases, with 19 bases between. DNA for the CDR3: TGTGCCAGCAGCAGAGACCCCGCTGGATGGGAGCCCCAGCATTTT. The encoded protein is CASSRDPAGWEPQHF. The full variable domain, with the rest looked up from reference TRBV5-5 and TRBJ1-5, is DAGVTQSPTHLIKTRGQQVTLRCSPISGHKSVSWYQQVLGQGPQFIFQYYEKEERGRGNFPDRFSARQFPNYSSELNVNALLLGDSALYLCASSRDPAGWEPQHFGDGTRLSIL.

V is TRBV5-1 and J is TRBJ2-7; 9 nucleotides agree with TRBD2. Germline values: CDR1 SGHRS, CDR2 YFSETQ. The CDR3 contains 16 residues. In nucleotides, the CDR3 is TGCGACCCGTATCCAGTAATGCTAGCGGGGAGCTACGAGCAGTACTTC. Its translation is CDPYPVMLAGSYEQYF.

This clone has just a few counts. The rearrangement uses TRBV25-1 and TRBJ1-5, with D uncertain. V lost 1 base, J lost 6 bases, and 7 bases lay in between. This CDR3 is built from 13 residues. Germline CDR1 reads MGHDK; CDR2 reads SYGVNS. DNA for the CDR3: TGTGCCAGCAGTGAATGGGGAAGTCAGCCCCAGCATTTT. Translated: CASSEWGSQPQHF.

This clone has only a few counts. The chain is built from TRBV5-1 and TRBJ1-2; TRBD1 might be the D (5 bases). The CDR3 is 16 amino acids. Germline CDR1 and CDR2: SGHRS and YFSETQ. Trimming pared 4 bases from V and 0 bases from J, leaving 16 bases between. CDR3 residues: CASSPGTVLTNYGYTF. CDR3 in DNA: TGCGCCAGCAGCCCCGGGACGGTTTTGACTAACTATGGCTACACCTTC.

This rearrangement joins TRBV6-5 to TRBJ1-1, with TRBD1 as a possible D gene (6 bases). The CDR3 extends over 14 amino acids. The V end lost 6 bases, the J end lost 1 base, and 12 bases lay between the germline ends. Germline CDR1 and CDR2: MNHEY and SVGAGI. This chain's CDR3 is CASRQGIRNTEAFF. CDR3 in DNA: TGTGCCAGCAGACAGGGTATAAGGAACACTGAAGCTTTCTTT.

This chain links TRBV7-8 with TRBJ2-7; tentative D call: TRBD2 (5 bases). The ends were cut back, 1 base at V and 4 bases at J, with 14 bases in the middle. Germline CDR1 reads SGHVS; CDR2 reads FQNEAQ. CDR3 length: 15 residues. Written as DNA, the CDR3 is TGTGCCAGCAGCTTAGAACGGTTCGGCGGGTACGAGCAGTACTTC. Its protein is CASSLERFGGYEQYF.

V is TRBV18 and J is TRBJ2-5; D possibly uses TRBD1 or TRBD2 (5 bases each). Germline values: CDR1 KGHSH, CDR2 LQKENI. This CDR3 comprises 16 residues. Between the trimmed V and J ends, which lost 1 base and 6 bases, there was a span of 18 bases. The CDR3 DNA is TGTGCCAGCTCACCACTGGATAGGGGCGGGTTGAAGACCCAGTACTTC. It encodes CASSPLDRGGLKTQYF.

The rearrangement uses TRBV10-2 and TRBJ2-7; perhaps TRBD2 as D (5 bases). The CDR3 has 12 residues. Deletions cut 6 bases from V and 1 base from J, with 7 bases between. CDR1 WSHSY and CDR2 SAAADI come from the germline V gene. CDR3 in DNA: TGCGCCAGCAGCGGGGTTTCCTACGAGCAGTACTTC. As protein: CASSGVSYEQYF.

This chain uses TRBV7-8 with TRBJ2-4; 7 bases line up with TRBD2. V shed 4 bases and J 6 bases; nucleotides not matched to a gene: 12. The CDR3 consists of 16 residues. Germline V gene data show CDR1 as SGHVS and CDR2 as FQNEAQ. CDR3 in DNA: TGTGCCAGCAGCTCCCACGTGGGGGGGGAATCAAACATTCAGTACTTC. Amino acid sequence: CASSSHVGGESNIQYF. Full variable domain (missing parts from reference TRBV7-8 and TRBJ2-4): GAGVSQSPRYKVAKRGQDVALRCDPISGHVSLFWYQQALGQGPEFLTYFQNEAQLDKSGLPSDRFFAERPEGSVSTLKIQRTQQEDSAVYLCASSSHVGGESNIQYFGAGTRLSVL.

The V gene is TRBV29-1, the J gene TRBJ2-3; 7 nucleotides align to TRBD1. The germline gives CDR1 SQVTM, CDR2 ANQGSEA. The CDR3 runs 15 residues. V lost 4 bases, J lost 4 bases, and 11 bases stayed unmatched. CDR3 residues: CSVASDRAGADTQYF. CDR3 DNA: TGCAGCGTTGCTTCCGACAGGGCGGGCGCAGATACGCAGTATTTT.

The V gene is TRBV15, the J gene TRBJ2-3, with 11 bases that match TRBD2. Germline assignment: CDR1 LNHNV and CDR2 YYDKDF (reference sequence). The CDR3 is made up of 20 amino acids. With 3 bases clipped from V and 2 bases from J, the junction kept 16 bases outside the gene matches. The CDR3 nucleotides are TGTGCCACCAGCAGCCCCCTAGCGGGGGGCCAACCATGGCCCACAGATACGCAGTATTTT. Its protein is CATSSPLAGGQPWPTDTQYF.

The J gene is TRBJ2-5, the V gene TRBV10-2, with D unresolved. The CDR3 sequence is 12 residues long. With 5 bases removed from V and 0 bases from J, the gap between germline ends came to 4 bases. The V gene's germline CDR1 is WSHSY and CDR2 SAAADI. Here the CDR3 reads CASSQYQETQYF. CDR3 DNA sequence: TGCGCCAGCAGTCAGTACCAAGAGACCCAGTACTTC.

This clone was counted once. The chain combines TRBV28 with TRBJ2-2; TRBD2 is a possible D gene (7 bases). The CDR3 is 16 amino acids. Germline V gene data show CDR1 as MDHEN and CDR2 as SYDVKM. V lost 1 base to trimming and J lost 4 bases, with 13 bases between them. The CDR3 protein is CASSLYGGGPTGELFF. CDR3 in DNA: TGTGCCAGCAGTTTATATGGGGGGGGCCCCACCGGGGAGCTGTTTTTT. The whole variable domain, remainder taken from reference TRBV28 and TRBJ2-2, is DVKVTQSSRYLVKRTGEKVFLECVQDMDHENMFWYRQDPGLGLRLIYFSYDVKMKEKGDIPEGYSVSREKKERFSLILESASTNQTSMYLCASSLYGGGPTGELFFGEGSRLTVL.

This chain uses TRBV4-1 with TRBJ2-3; 13 bases map to TRBD2. With V trimmed by 1 base and J by 1 base, 8 bases remained unmatched. CDR1 and CDR2 (germline): MGHRA, YSYEKL. This CDR3 is built from 19 residues. The DNA for the CDR3 is TGCGCCAGCAGCCAAGCTCCCCCCACTAGCGGGGGGGGCACAGATACGCAGTATTTT. Its translation is CASSQAPPTSGGGTDTQYF.

This clone has more than one count but fewer than ten. The rearrangement joins TRBV28 to TRBJ1-6, with D maybe TRBD1 (5 bases). Germline V gene data show CDR1 as MDHEN and CDR2 as SYDVKM. The CDR3 has 14 amino acids. V lost 5 bases and J lost 7, with 12 bases in between. CDR3 sequence reads: CASSRQGGNSPLHF. In nucleotides, the CDR3 is TGTGCCAGCAGTAGGCAGGGTGGAAATTCACCCCTCCACTTT.

The chain links TRBV10-1 to TRBJ2-1, with 9 bases that match TRBD2. The V gene end was trimmed by 5 bases and the J gene end by 1 base; junction bases not matched to a gene: 3. Germline V CDR1 and CDR2: WNHNN, SYGVQD (reference sequence). This CDR3 is built from 15 residues. The CDR3 DNA is TGCGCCAGCAGTAGCCTAGCGGGGTCCTACAATGAGCAGTTCTTC. Translating it yields CASSSLAGSYNEQFF.

Only a few counts were recorded for this clone. This chain connects TRBV5-1 to TRBJ1-5, with TRBD1 identical over 7 bases. CDR3 length: 16 residues. Germline-derived CDR1 and CDR2 are SGHRS and YFSETQ. V gave up 4 bases and J gave up 0 bases; unmatched junction bases: 7. The CDR3 nucleotides are TGCGCCAGCAGCCTTACGGGACAGCCTAGCAATCAGCCCCAGCATTTT. Amino acid sequence: CASSLTGQPSNQPQHF.

The chain couples TRBV6-5 to TRBJ1-2; the D is unclear. This CDR3 contains 14 residues. In germline, CDR1 is MNHEY, CDR2 SVGAGI. V lost 6 bases to trimming and J lost 4 bases, with 15 bases between them. The chain's CDR3 is CASSPDGNSYGYTF. CDR3 sequence (DNA): TGTGCCAGCAGCCCGGACGGAAACTCCTATGGCTACACCTTC.

The chain employs TRBV5-5 and TRBJ1-3; D gene unclear. The V and J ends lost 0 bases and 1 base respectively, with 11 bases between them. This CDR3 comprises 16 residues. CDR1 SGHKS and CDR2 YYEKEE come from the germline V gene (reference sequence). The CDR3, as DNA: TGTGCCAGCAGCTTGGAAGCCAGACCATCTGGAAACACCATATATTTT. Translating it yields CASSLEARPSGNTIYF.